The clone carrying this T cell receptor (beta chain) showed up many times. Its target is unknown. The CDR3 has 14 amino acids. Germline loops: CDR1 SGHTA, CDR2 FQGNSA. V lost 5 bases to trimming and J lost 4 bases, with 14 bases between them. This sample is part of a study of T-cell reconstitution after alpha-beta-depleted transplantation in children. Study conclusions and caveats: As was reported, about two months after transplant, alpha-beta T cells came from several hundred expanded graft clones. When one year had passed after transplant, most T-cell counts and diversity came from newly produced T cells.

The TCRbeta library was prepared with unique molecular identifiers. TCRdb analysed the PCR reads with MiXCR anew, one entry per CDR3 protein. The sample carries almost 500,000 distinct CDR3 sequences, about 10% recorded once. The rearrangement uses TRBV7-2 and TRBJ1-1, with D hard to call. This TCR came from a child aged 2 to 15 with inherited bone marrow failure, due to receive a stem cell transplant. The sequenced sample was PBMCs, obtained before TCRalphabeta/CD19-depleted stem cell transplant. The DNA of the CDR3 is TGTGCCAGCAGCCCATTTTGGGGTGCCACTGAAGCTTTCTTT. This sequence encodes CASSPFWGATEAFF. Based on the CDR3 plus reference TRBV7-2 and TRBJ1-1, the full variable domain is GAGVSQSPSNKVTEKGKDVELRCDPISGHTALYWYRQSLGQGLEFLIYFQGNSAPDKSGLPSDRFSAERTGGSVSTLTIQRTQQEDSAVYLCASSPFWGATEAFFGQGTRLTVV.